This T cell receptor (beta chain) was identified in a study of cytomegalovirus exposure and HLA in healthy donors. The PCR made use of 60 Vbeta and 13 Jbeta primers. TCRdb's copy holds only in-frame clones and misses some; the assay was immunoSEQ multiplex PCR. The sample records tens of thousands of clones, roughly 73% being singletons. As for this clone: Its antigen is unknown.

Findings and limits, study-wide: Most likely, a cluster of highly shared sequence variants arose as a sequencing artifact. About 87% or about 30% of the time was how often most TCR beta V segments were productive, according to an earlier analysis.

Germline CDR1 and CDR2: SGHDN and FVKESK. Unmatched junction bases numbered 9, after V lost 5 bases and J lost 4 bases. The CDR3 spans 15 residues. Healthy bone marrow donors supplied every sample. Sequencing was performed on PBMCs. The clonotype originates from a woman aged 40 to 49 in good health and CMV-seropositive. The V and J genes are TRBV14 and TRBJ1-1; 8 bases match TRBD1. CDR3 residues: CASSENRGSSTEAFF. Written as DNA, the CDR3 is TGTGCCAGCAGCGAGAACAGGGGGTCGAGCACTGAAGCTTTCTTT.